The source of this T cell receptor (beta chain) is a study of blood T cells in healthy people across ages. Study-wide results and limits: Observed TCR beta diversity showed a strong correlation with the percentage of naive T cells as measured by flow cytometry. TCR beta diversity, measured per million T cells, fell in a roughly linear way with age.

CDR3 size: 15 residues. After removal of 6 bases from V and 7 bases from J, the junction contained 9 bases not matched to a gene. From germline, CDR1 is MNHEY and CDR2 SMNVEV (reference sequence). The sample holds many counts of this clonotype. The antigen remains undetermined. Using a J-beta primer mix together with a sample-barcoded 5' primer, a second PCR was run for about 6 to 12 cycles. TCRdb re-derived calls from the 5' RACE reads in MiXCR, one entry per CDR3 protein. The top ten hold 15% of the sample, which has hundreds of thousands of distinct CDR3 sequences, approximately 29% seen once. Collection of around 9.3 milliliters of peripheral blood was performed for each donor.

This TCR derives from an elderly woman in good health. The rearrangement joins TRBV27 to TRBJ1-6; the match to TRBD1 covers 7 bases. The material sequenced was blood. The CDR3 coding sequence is TGTGCCAGCAGGAGTCAGACAGGGAACAATTCACCCCTCCACTTT. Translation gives CASRSQTGNNSPLHF.